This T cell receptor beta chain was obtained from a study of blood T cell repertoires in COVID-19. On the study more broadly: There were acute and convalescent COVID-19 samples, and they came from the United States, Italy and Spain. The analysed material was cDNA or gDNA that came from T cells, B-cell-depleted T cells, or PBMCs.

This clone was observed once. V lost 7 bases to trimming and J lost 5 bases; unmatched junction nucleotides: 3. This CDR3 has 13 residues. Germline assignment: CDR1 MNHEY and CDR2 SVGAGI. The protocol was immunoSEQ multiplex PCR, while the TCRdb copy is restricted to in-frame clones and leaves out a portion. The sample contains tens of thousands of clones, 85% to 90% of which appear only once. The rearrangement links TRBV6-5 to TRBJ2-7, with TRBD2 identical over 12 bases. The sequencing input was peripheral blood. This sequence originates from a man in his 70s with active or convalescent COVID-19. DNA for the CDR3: TGTGCCAGCACAAGACTAGCGGGAGACGAGCAGTACTTC. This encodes CASTRLAGDEQYF.